This TCR beta chain was captured in a study of tumor-infiltrating lymphocytes in primary liver carcinoma (dated by TCRdb to 2017 to 2019). Looking at the study overall: Hepatocellular carcinoma (four) or combined HCC and intrahepatic cholangiocarcinoma (one) was present in the five patients, who were three men and two women aged 30 to 69 years. Reproducibility between technical replicate repertoires was high, with correlation coefficients above 0.95 and mean shared-clone rates approximately 0.88. Roughly 3.65 to 8 million productive TCRbeta reads were obtained per sample, and no significant difference in read depth was found between tissue types. Tumors of the five patients were stage T1-T3 N0M0 with maximum diameters of roughly 4 to 10 cm. TCRbeta repertoire sequencing, expression microarrays and whole-exome sequencing were combined in the study across five regions of each liver tumor, with adjacent normal tissue and blood also included. A total of 35 specimens from 5 patients underwent TCRbeta repertoire sequencing, comprising 25 or so tumor regions, 5 adjacent noncancerous liver tissues and 5 peripheral blood samples. Agilent mRNA microarray profiling was performed on the roughly 25 tumor region samples to relate TCRbeta repertoire diversity to the local molecular phenotype. The research as a whole found: Only a few patients were included in the study, and the authors note that the findings should be validated in a larger study. Just about 7.5-24% of top clones turned up in all five regions of a tumor, which suggests spatial heterogeneity among tumor-infiltrating T cells. Since the samples were bulk and unsorted, there was no way to compare CD4+ and CD8+ T cell repertoires. A significantly larger repertoire fraction was made up by the top 250 clones in tumors than in blood (p = 0.039). Only the TCR beta chain was sequenced, which likely underestimates true repertoire diversity because unpaired alpha chains were not captured. Pairs of tumor regions showed greater repertoire overlap (mean 36%) than tumor-adjacent pairs (approximately 17%) or tumor-blood pairs (roughly 14%), which is consistent with antigen-driven expansion.

The CDR3 measures 13 amino acids from cysteine to phenylalanine. Just CDR3 DNA is preserved here, 39 bases in frame from base 1. As encoded in the germline V gene, CDR1 is MNHNS while CDR2 is SASEGT. Without any cell sorting, total RNA and DNA were co-extracted from approximately 20-30 mg of bulk tissue using the AllPrep DNA/RNA mini kit. Between November 2015 and March 2016, a handful of patients in China with histopathologically diagnosed primary liver carcinoma had surgical resection. Patients had chronic HBV infection and were treatment-naive at sampling. Each tumor was sampled at five spatially separated regions: the tumor centre plus the superior, inferior, left-lateral and right-lateral poles. Histological examination found more than 85% viable tumor cells in every tumor sample. Each fresh piece of tumor and adjacent tissue was cut in two, with one half stored in RNAlater at -80 degrees C and the other half sent for histology.

In regard to this clonotype: Its antigen specificity is not known. An end of the junction differs from the germline gene, which may be a read error.

TCRbeta-specific cDNA was reverse-transcribed from 500 ng total RNA using a constant-region primer and ProtoScript II reverse transcriptase. TCRbeta libraries were built with three nested multiplex PCR rounds, a slightly modified ARM-PCR procedure. Each of the first two PCR rounds ran for around 10 cycles using multiplex TRBV1-TRBV30 forward primers together with a Cbeta reverse primer. Sample barcodes and Illumina adapters were attached in a final 25-cycle PCR using Deep VentR polymerase. Before sequencing, amplicons of 200-500 bp were gel-purified using a QIAquick gel extraction kit. An Illumina HiSeq 2500 was used to sequence the TCRbeta amplicons with 250-bp paired-end reads. For the original study's pipeline: To recover full CDR3 sequences, reads were quality-trimmed using Trimmomatic v0.33 and paired reads were then merged using FLASH v1.2.11. MiGEC v1.2.1b assigned V, D and J germline segments to the rearranged TCRbeta sequences. VDJtools v1.0.0 computed clonotype statistics and Shannon-Wiener diversity indices. Except for diversity analysis, only the 250 most abundant clonotypes of each sample were used in subsequent analyses to reduce sampling bias. Through fastp at Q25 and MiXCR, TCRdb rebuilt clones from the public reads, retaining in-frame beta chains. Under each unique CDR3 protein, matching rows form one entry showing the most common genes and DNA. It is TCRdb's table, rather than the study itself, that gives the V and J calls and clone size. This sample holds some 110,000 distinct CDR3 sequences; 82% were observed only once. The ten largest clones represent approximately 21% of the sample.

This receptor was taken from a man between 35 and 55 years old with primary liver carcinoma and hepatitis B virus infection. The sequence joins TRBV6-1 to TRBJ2-5; the D gene is perhaps TRBD1, from 6 matching bases. Sequencing was carried out using liver tumor tissue from sampling region 3. This specimen's cell subset or site label, interpreted: tumor region T3, left-lateral pole. The bases read TGTGCCAGCAGTGACCAGGGGCCGGTGACCCAATACTTC. It is translated as CASSDQGPVTQYF.